The present T cell receptor beta chain was sequenced within a study of CD8 T cells in ankylosing spondylitis. This clonotype was counted many times. The antigen is unknown. Overall study results and limits: Clones that were linked to disease were CD8+ and were relatively rare in peripheral blood.

In TCRdb, the 5' RACE reads were re-called with MiXCR into one record per CDR3 protein. The sample has around 130,000 distinct CDR3 sequences, 6.5% to 9% seen once. The source material was blood, either unsorted or a sorted T cell fraction (not recorded which). This TCR derives from a male donor with ankylosing spondylitis or in good health (not recorded which).

The CDR3 region is CASSYVPGQGRNTEAFF. The CDR3 bases are TGTGCCAGCAGTTACGTCCCGGGACAGGGTCGGAACACTGAAGCTTTCTTT. The genes are TRBV6-2 or TRBV6-3 and TRBJ1-1; TRBD1 agrees at 9 bases. The trim removed 2 bases at V and 1 base at J, leaving 8 bases unmatched. Germline V gene data show CDR1 as MNHEY and CDR2 as SVGEGT. This CDR3 is 17 amino acids long.